The 28 T cell receptor beta chains below were found in one sample sequenced in a study of T cells in Graves' hyperthyroidism and ophthalmopathy. Amplified TCR beta CDR3 regions came from RNA transcripts. The HTBI primer set served for first-round RT-PCR of the TCR CDR3. Each CDR3 protein gets one entry after TCRdb re-called the multiplex PCR reads with MiXCR. There are roughly 700,000 distinct CDR3 sequences in the sample; around a third occur only once, and around 32% lies in the top ten. The sample taken for sequencing was blood. Receptor source: a woman in her thirties or forties with Graves' hyperthyroidism.

This clonotype was seen ten or more times. This chain links TRBV6-6 with TRBJ1-1, with D perhaps TRBD1 (5 bases). This CDR3 spans 15 amino acids. With 5 bases removed from V and 0 bases from J, the gap between germline ends came to 13 bases. Germline CDR1 MNHNY, CDR2 SVGAGI (reference sequence). The CDR3 reads CASSTTDSMNTEAFF. CDR3 in DNA: TGTGCCAGCAGTACCACCGACAGCATGAACACTGAAGCTTTCTTT.

The rearrangement joins TRBV9 to TRBJ2-2; 8 bases map to TRBD2. From germline, CDR1 is SGDLS and CDR2 YYNGEE. V shed 5 bases and J 4 bases; nucleotides not matched to a gene: 4. This CDR3 is built from 14 residues. CDR3 in amino acids: CASSVGTSTGELFF. CDR3 nucleotide sequence: TGTGCCAGCAGTGTTGGGACTAGCACCGGGGAGCTGTTTTTT.

The chain is built from TRBV5-6 and TRBJ1-3; possible D gene TRBD1, 6 bases. Germline CDR1 SGHDT, CDR2 YYEEEE. V was clipped by 9 bases and J by 11 bases, with 21 bases between them. The CDR3 sequence is 13 residues long. CDR3 in amino acids: CATQRVLGGPIYF. The CDR3 bases are TGTGCCACCCAGCGGGTGCTCGGGGGCCCCATATATTTT.

The rearrangement joins TRBV25-1 to TRBJ2-7, with a possible D match to TRBD1 (5 bases). Trimming took 1 base from V and 12 from J, leaving 10 bases between them. The CDR3 consists of 11 residues. Germline V CDR1 and CDR2: MGHDK, SYGVNS. For the CDR3, the DNA is TGTGCCAGCAGTGAATCAGCAGGGTGGTACTTC. Its translation: CASSESAGWYF.

This sequence joins TRBV2 and TRBJ2-2, with 8 bases matching TRBD1. After removal of 2 bases from V and 5 bases from J, the junction contained 4 bases not matched to a gene. Looked up from germline, CDR1 is SNHLY and CDR2 is FYNNEI. The CDR3 is 15 amino acids. CDR3 sequence: CASSEQGAITGELFF. The CDR3, as DNA: TGTGCCAGCAGTGAACAGGGGGCAATAACCGGGGAGCTGTTTTTT.

On this clonotype: A read error is likely, as this CDR3 ends without the conserved phenylalanine or tryptophan. The V and J genes are TRBV10-3 and TRBJ1-4, with a tentative D call TRBD1 (5 bases). Trimming shortened V by 5 bases and J by 8 bases, and 15 bases separated the two germline ends. The germline V gene encodes CDR1 ENHRY and CDR2 SYGVKD. This CDR3 is built from 14 residues. CDR3 in DNA: TGTGCCATCAGTCCACTGCGGGGCGGCGAAAAACTGTTTCTT. This sequence encodes CAISPLRGGEKLFL.

This clonotype showed up just a few times. The DNA of the CDR3 is TGCGCCAGCAGGAAAGAAGGCAATCAGCCCCAGCATTTT. It codes for CASRKEGNQPQHF. The V gene is TRBV5-1, the J gene TRBJ1-5; D gene unclear. This CDR3 is 13 amino acids long. The germline V gene encodes CDR1 SGHRS and CDR2 YFSETQ. Trimming removed 5 bases at V and 2 bases at J, with 8 bases between.

V is TRBV9 and J is TRBJ1-4; D unclear. The CDR3 runs 15 residues. Germline V CDR1 and CDR2: SGDLS, YYNGEE. Trimming took 4 bases from V and 1 from J, leaving 11 bases between them. Here the CDR3 DNA reads TGTGCCAGCAGCTCGAGTGAAGTAACTAATGAAAAACTGTTTTTT. It translates to CASSSSEVTNEKLFF. Combining the CDR3 with reference TRBV9 and TRBJ1-4 gives the whole variable domain DSGVTQTPKHLITATGQRVTLRCSPRSGDLSVYWYQQSLDQGLQFLIQYYNGEERAKGNILERFSAQQFPDLHSELNLSSLELGDSALYFCASSSSEVTNEKLFFGSGTQLSVL.

The J gene is TRBJ1-4, the V gene TRBV20-1; D remains ambiguous. V was cut by 8 bases and J by 8 bases, with 15 bases left in between. Germline V gene sequence: CDR1 DFQATT, CDR2 SNEGSKA (reference sequence). The CDR3 contains 12 residues. DNA of the CDR3: TGCAGTTTCATGGGGTTGAGCGAAAAACTGTTTTTT. It yields the protein CSFMGLSEKLFF.

This clonotype was counted ten times or more. The chain uses TRBV20-1 and TRBJ2-7; D may be TRBD1 or TRBD2 (5 bases each). The CDR3 consists of 12 residues. V was cut by 2 bases and J by 5 bases, with 10 bases left in between. Germline assignment: CDR1 DFQATT and CDR2 SNEGSKA (reference sequence). In DNA, the CDR3 is TGCAGTGCTAGATACCAGGGACACGAGCAGTACTTC. Its translation: CSARYQGHEQYF.

This clonotype was seen a handful of times. The rearrangement links TRBV4-1 to TRBJ2-7; no clear D gene. CDR3 length equals 13 residues. Per the germline V gene, CDR1 is MGHRA and CDR2 is YSYEKL. V was shortened by 3 bases and J by 2 bases, with 8 bases between the two germline ends. CDR3 sequence (DNA): TGCGCCAGCAGCCAGCCTCCCACCTACGAGCAGTACTTC. Translating it yields CASSQPPTYEQYF.

The chain combines TRBV20-1 with TRBJ1-2; the D is unclear. The CDR3 length is 11 residues. Germline loops: CDR1 DFQATT, CDR2 SNEGSKA (reference sequence). Trimming cost V 8 bases and J 4 bases, with 11 bases left between them. CDR3 loop: CSPSPGYGYTF. The CDR3 DNA follows: TGCAGTCCCAGCCCAGGCTATGGCTACACCTTC.

This clonotype occurred a few times. V and J are TRBV7-2 and TRBJ1-1; D might be TRBD1 (5 bases). The V gene's germline CDR1 is SGHTA and CDR2 FQGNSA. This CDR3 has 13 residues. With 5 bases removed from V and 10 bases from J, the gap between germline ends came to 17 bases. CDR3 bases: TGTGCCAGCAGCCCCCGGGGCAGGGATGGAGCTTTCTTT. As protein: CASSPRGRDGAFF.

The gene calls are TRBV19 and TRBJ1-5; D perhaps matches TRBD1 (5 bases). The CDR3 consists of 16 residues. Germline V gene sequence: CDR1 LNHDA, CDR2 SQIVND (reference sequence). Trimming removed 9 bases from V and 0 bases from J, with 18 bases in between. The CDR3 sequence: CASSWGTANSNQPQHF. The CDR3 nucleotides read TGTGCCAGCAGTTGGGGGACGGCGAATAGCAATCAGCCCCAGCATTTT.

This chain links TRBV7-2 with TRBJ2-7; D is ambiguous. Per germline, CDR1 SGHTA and CDR2 FQGNSA. V lost 5 bases, J lost 2 bases, and 19 bases lay in between. This CDR3 has 16 amino acids. The DNA of the CDR3 is TGTGCCAGCAGCACCGGCAGGCGAAACCAGGCCTACGAGCAGTACTTC. Translated, it gives CASSTGRRNQAYEQYF. The whole variable domain, filled in from reference TRBV7-2 and TRBJ2-7, reads GAGVSQSPSNKVTEKGKDVELRCDPISGHTALYWYRQSLGQGLEFLIYFQGNSAPDKSGLPSDRFSAERTGGSVSTLTIQRTQQEDSAVYLCASSTGRRNQAYEQYFGPGTRLTVT.

The J gene is TRBJ1-5, the V gene TRBV4-3; D is unclear. Germline CDR1 is LGHNA and CDR2 is YSLEER. Trimming cost V 0 bases and J 4 bases, with 13 bases left between them. CDR3 length: 16 residues. The CDR3 sequence is CASSQDLRQVNQPQHF. The CDR3 region has the DNA TGCGCCAGCAGCCAAGATTTAAGGCAGGTAAATCAGCCCCAGCATTTT.

This clonotype was detected many times. The J gene is TRBJ1-4, the V gene TRBV10-3; D possibly corresponds to TRBD1 (5 bases). V was cut by 5 bases and J by 8 bases, with 15 bases left in between. The CDR3 sequence is 14 residues long. Germline CDR1 is ENHRY and CDR2 is SYGVKD. The CDR3 nucleotides read TGTGCCATCAGTCCACTGCGGGACGGCGAAAAACTGTTTTTT. Translating it yields CAISPLRDGEKLFF.

V and J are TRBV19 and TRBJ2-1; TRBD2 agrees at 8 bases. Trimming cost V 7 bases and J 8 bases; bases outside gene matches: 16. This CDR3 comprises 16 residues. The germline V gene encodes CDR1 LNHDA and CDR2 SQIVND (reference sequence). The DNA for the CDR3 is TGTGCCAGTATTGCGGTAGCGGGGACTAAGTTACATGAGCAGTTCTTC. Translation gives CASIAVAGTKLHEQFF. Full variable domain (outside the CDR3, taken from reference TRBV19 and TRBJ2-1): DGGITQSPKYLFRKEGQNVTLSCEQNLNHDAMYWYRQDPGQGLRLIYYSQIVNDFQKGDIAEGYSVSREKKESFPLTVTSAQKNPTAFYLCASIAVAGTKLHEQFFGPGTRLTVL.

This clonotype has a count of ten or more. V and J are TRBV6-5 and TRBJ1-2, with TRBD1 identical over 9 bases. The CDR3 has 15 residues. J lost 4 bases, V lost 4 bases, and 7 bases had no gene match. CDR1 and CDR2 (germline): MNHEY, SVGAGI. CDR3 in DNA: TGTGCCAGCAGTTCCTCGGACAGGGGAGCCTATGGCTACACCTTC. Protein: CASSSSDRGAYGYTF.

The J gene is TRBJ1-2, the V gene TRBV3-1; no clear D gene. Trimming stripped 0 bases from V and 8 bases from J, with 7 bases between. Germline-derived CDR1 and CDR2 are LGHDT and YNNKEL (reference sequence). The CDR3 consists of 12 residues. The CDR3 DNA follows: TGTGCCAGCAGCCAAGAAGGAGGGGGCTACACCTTC. Translated, it gives CASSQEGGGYTF. Full variable domain (remainder filled in from reference TRBV3-1 and TRBJ1-2): DTAVSQTPKYLVTQMGNDKSIKCEQNLGHDTMYWYKQDSKKFLKIMFSYNNKELIINETVPNRFSPKSPDKAHLNLHINSLELGDSAVYFCASSQEGGGYTFGSGTRLTVV.

This clonotype was counted only a few times. The V and J genes are TRBV10-3 and TRBJ1-2; no firm D call. CDR1 ENHRY and CDR2 SYGVKD come from the germline V gene. V lost 5 bases and J lost 2, with 9 bases in between. This CDR3 spans 13 amino acids. Here the CDR3 reads CAISYSGNYGYTF. The CDR3, as DNA: TGTGCCATCAGTTACTCGGGCAACTATGGCTACACCTTC.

This clonotype is a singleton in its sample. This chain connects TRBV24-1 to TRBJ2-7; weak D call: TRBD1 (7 bases). The tail of the sequence fits TRBJ2-4 better, so the J call may be wrong. The germline V gene encodes CDR1 KGHDR and CDR2 SFDVKD. The CDR3 has 15 amino acids. The CDR3 reads CATSDRRQGLNIQYF. The CDR3 nucleotides are TGTGCCACCAGTGACCGTAGACAGGGACTAAACATTCAGTACTTC.

This clonotype turned up a few times. The chain links TRBV12-3 or TRBV12-4 to TRBJ1-2; no clear D gene. Deletions cut 6 bases from V and 8 bases from J, with 19 bases between. The CDR3 is 14 amino acids. The DNA for the CDR3 is TGTGCCAGCAGCCAGGACGGAAATCTATGGGGCTACACCTTC. Its translation: CASSQDGNLWGYTF.

This clonotype appeared many times. This chain joins TRBV6-5 and TRBJ2-7, with 8 bases matching TRBD1. The CDR3 sequence is 13 residues long. Germline assignment: CDR1 MNHEY and CDR2 SVGAGI. Trimming removed 6 bases from V and 4 bases from J; junction bases left unmatched: 5. The CDR3 spells CASRHGQGYEQYF. The CDR3 nucleotides read TGTGCCAGCAGACATGGACAGGGATACGAGCAGTACTTC.

V gene TRBV10-3 combines with J gene TRBJ1-2; D is unclear. The CDR3 totals 13 residues. Between the trimmed V and J ends, which lost 7 bases and 2 bases, there was a span of 11 bases. Germline CDR1 and CDR2: ENHRY and SYGVKD. DNA of the CDR3: TGTGCCATCATCGGGTCTGGAAACTATGGCTACACCTTC. It specifies CAIIGSGNYGYTF.

This clonotype was picked up a small number of times. The V gene is TRBV7-2, the J gene TRBJ2-6, with D possibly matching TRBD2 (7 bases). CDR1 SGHTA and CDR2 FQGNSA come from the germline V gene. V dropped 2 bases and J dropped 0 bases, with 17 bases sitting between them. The CDR3 runs 19 residues. The CDR3 nucleotides are TGTGCCAGCAGCTTAAGGGGGGGTATACTGCTCTCTGGGGCCAACGTCCTGACTTTC. Residues: CASSLRGGILLSGANVLTF.

Ten or more counts support this clonotype. DNA of the CDR3: TGCAGTGCTATACAGGGAAGTATGAACACTGAAGCTTTCTTT. It codes for CSAIQGSMNTEAFF. The gene calls are TRBV20-1 and TRBJ1-1; D is perhaps TRBD1 (6 bases). The CDR3 covers 14 residues. The germline V gene encodes CDR1 DFQATT and CDR2 SNEGSKA (reference sequence). Trimming took off 4 bases at V and 0 bases at J, with 12 bases between the two ends.

V and J are TRBV12-3 or TRBV12-4 and TRBJ2-5, with 11 bases identical to TRBD2. V was pared by 5 bases and J by 5 bases, with 7 bases of the junction left unmatched. The CDR3 spans 15 residues. The CDR3 loop reads CASSQLAGDGETQYF. The CDR3 DNA reads as TGTGCCAGCAGTCAACTAGCGGGGGATGGGGAGACCCAGTACTTC.